The rows below give T cell receptor beta chains drawn from one sample of a study of cytomegalovirus exposure and HLA in healthy donors. TCRdb's copy holds only in-frame clones and misses some; the assay was immunoSEQ multiplex PCR. The sample has about 150,000 clones, roughly 90% seen once; the top ten hold about a fifth. Sequencing was carried out using PBMCs. The receptors derive from a man younger than 35 in good health and CMV-seropositive. CDR3s include the opening cysteine and the closing phenylalanine or tryptophan. D genes are given only for firm matches. Clone size is stated in some rows and not others, as once, few, many or a class when expanded.

d_gene: TRBD2
abundance: .
v_gene: TRBV7-2
j_gene: TRBJ2-3
CDR3aa: CASSPGLAGRSDTQYF
CDR3nt: TGTGCCAGCAGCCCAGGACTAGCGGGAAGATCAGATACGCAGTATTTT

d_gene: .
abundance: .
v_gene: TRBV15
j_gene: TRBJ2-3
CDR3aa: CATSRVGEDTQYF
CDR3nt: TGTGCCACCAGCAGAGTCGGGGAAGATACGCAGTATTTT

d_gene: .
abundance: few
v_gene: TRBV7-2
j_gene: TRBJ2-1
CDR3aa: CASSVRRNEQFF
CDR3nt: TGTGCCAGCAGCGTCCGCAGGAATGAGCAGTTCTTC

d_gene: .
abundance: .
v_gene: TRBV5-6
j_gene: TRBJ2-7
CDR3aa: CASYVQGRAPLSYEQYF
CDR3nt: TGTGCCAGCTACGTCCAGGGTAGGGCCCCATTGAGCTACGAGCAGTACTTC

d_gene: TRBD1
abundance: .
v_gene: TRBV6-5
j_gene: TRBJ1-5
CDR3aa: CASSSRDRGNQPQHF
CDR3nt: TGTGCCAGCAGTTCTCGGGACAGGGGCAATCAGCCCCAGCATTTT

d_gene: .
abundance: .
v_gene: TRBV19
j_gene: TRBJ1-2
CDR3aa: CASSIREGAIIYGYTF
CDR3nt: TGTGCCAGTAGTATAAGGGAAGGGGCGATAATATATGGCTACACCTTC

d_gene: .
abundance: .
v_gene: TRBV28
j_gene: TRBJ1-1
CDR3aa: CASSFDLQGLNTEAFF
CDR3nt: TGTGCCAGCAGTTTCGACCTCCAGGGGTTGAACACTGAAGCTTTCTTT

d_gene: TRBD2
abundance: .
v_gene: TRBV6-5
j_gene: TRBJ2-1
CDR3aa: CASTGTSGSREQFF
CDR3nt: TGTGCCAGCACCGGGACTAGCGGCAGTCGTGAGCAGTTCTTC

d_gene: TRBD2
abundance: .
v_gene: TRBV2
j_gene: TRBJ2-5
CDR3aa: CASSEDSGRAETQYF
CDR3nt: TGTGCCAGCAGTGAGGATAGCGGGAGGGCAGAGACCCAGTACTTC

d_gene: TRBD1
abundance: .
v_gene: TRBV7-3
j_gene: TRBJ1-2
CDR3aa: CASSPLQGGQGRWYGYTF
CDR3nt: TGTGCCAGCAGCCCCCTCCAGGGCGGACAGGGCCGATGGTATGGCTACACCTTC

d_gene: .
abundance: .
v_gene: TRBV15
j_gene: TRBJ1-1
CDR3aa: CATSITEVLDTEAFF
CDR3nt: TGTGCCACCAGCATCACTGAGGTGCTAGACACTGAAGCTTTCTTT

d_gene: .
abundance: once
v_gene: TRBV9
j_gene: TRBJ2-2
CDR3aa: CASSVARLGPGTGELFF
CDR3nt: TGTGCCAGCAGCGTCGCCCGGCTCGGTCCGGGCACCGGGGAGCTGTTTTTT

d_gene: .
abundance: .
v_gene: TRBV18
j_gene: TRBJ2-2
CDR3aa: CASSPPLQTGELFF
CDR3nt: TGTGCCAGCTCACCACCTCTGCAGACCGGGGAGCTGTTTTTT

d_gene: .
abundance: .
v_gene: TRBV5-8
j_gene: TRBJ1-1
CDR3aa: CASSARVAGAFF
CDR3nt: TGTGCCAGCAGCGCGAGGGTAGCTGGCGCTTTCTTT

d_gene: TRBD2
abundance: .
v_gene: TRBV7-7
j_gene: TRBJ2-1
CDR3aa: CASSPRLAGGVLEQFF
CDR3nt: TGTGCCAGCAGCCCCCGACTAGCGGGGGGGGTACTTGAGCAGTTCTTC

d_gene: TRBD1
abundance: .
v_gene: TRBV29-1
j_gene: TRBJ2-7
CDR3aa: CSVEHGGTGRAEQYF
CDR3nt: TGCAGCGTTGAACATGGTGGGACAGGTCGGGCCGAGCAGTACTTC

d_gene: TRBD2
abundance: .
v_gene: TRBV7-3
j_gene: TRBJ2-1
CDR3aa: CASSQRLAGGWSEQFF
CDR3nt: TGTGCCAGCAGCCAGCGCCTAGCGGGGGGTTGGAGTGAGCAGTTCTTC

d_gene: .
abundance: .
v_gene: TRBV27
j_gene: TRBJ2-3
CDR3aa: CASSLSLASTDTQYF
CDR3nt: TGTGCCAGCAGTTTATCGCTAGCTAGCACAGATACGCAGTATTTT

d_gene: TRBD1
abundance: .
v_gene: TRBV6-5
j_gene: TRBJ2-7
CDR3aa: CASRNRGGHSYEQYF
CDR3nt: TGTGCCAGCAGAAACAGGGGCGGGCACTCCTACGAGCAGTACTTC

d_gene: .
abundance: .
v_gene: TRBV5-1
j_gene: TRBJ1-2
CDR3aa: CASRPNVQGRDGYTF
CDR3nt: TGCGCCAGCCGACCTAACGTACAGGGAAGGGATGGCTACACCTTC

d_gene: TRBD1
abundance: .
v_gene: TRBV9
j_gene: TRBJ1-6
CDR3aa: CASSPEGATNSPLHF
CDR3nt: TGTGCCAGCAGCCCCGAGGGGGCGACAAATTCACCCCTCCACTTT

d_gene: .
abundance: .
v_gene: TRBV11-3
j_gene: TRBJ2-7
CDR3aa: CASSLDNSYEQYF
CDR3nt: TGTGCCAGCAGCTTAGATAACAGCTACGAGCAGTACTTC

d_gene: TRBD2
abundance: .
v_gene: TRBV7-9
j_gene: TRBJ2-1
CDR3aa: CASSLGTTSYNEQFF
CDR3nt: TGTGCCAGCAGCTTGGGGACTACTTCCTACAATGAGCAGTTCTTC

d_gene: TRBD2
abundance: .
v_gene: TRBV5-4
j_gene: TRBJ2-1
CDR3aa: CASKGGRARNEQFF
CDR3nt: TGTGCCAGCAAAGGCGGGAGGGCCCGCAATGAGCAGTTCTTC

d_gene: .
abundance: .
v_gene: TRBV6-1
j_gene: TRBJ1-5
CDR3aa: CASILGWTSGPWHF
CDR3nt: .

d_gene: .
abundance: .
v_gene: TRBV7-3
j_gene: TRBJ1-3
CDR3aa: CASSLTGGGSGNTIYF
CDR3nt: TGTGCCAGCAGCTTAACGGGCGGGGGCTCTGGAAACACCATATATTTT

d_gene: .
abundance: few
v_gene: TRBV13
j_gene: TRBJ1-2
CDR3aa: CASSSHSGYTF
CDR3nt: TGTGCCAGCAGCTCCCATTCAGGCTACACCTTC

d_gene: TRBD2
abundance: .
v_gene: TRBV4-3
j_gene: TRBJ2-3
CDR3aa: CASSQDRGGSTDTQYF
CDR3nt: TGCGCCAGCAGCCAAGATCGGGGGGGGAGCACAGATACGCAGTATTTT

d_gene: .
abundance: many
v_gene: TRBV23-1
j_gene: TRBJ2-7
CDR3aa: CASSSRVAGPSYEQYF
CDR3nt: TGCGCCAGCAGTTCCCGGGTGGCAGGGCCCTCCTACGAGCAGTACTTC

d_gene: .
abundance: few
v_gene: TRBV6-5
j_gene: TRBJ1-5
CDR3aa: CASRGHSNQPQHF
CDR3nt: TGTGCCAGCCGTGGGCACAGCAATCAGCCCCAGCATTTT

d_gene: .
abundance: once
v_gene: TRBV9
j_gene: TRBJ2-7
CDR3aa: CASSVSSGPSYEQYF
CDR3nt: TGTGCCAGCAGCGTATCGAGCGGGCCCTCCTACGAGCAGTACTTC

d_gene: TRBD2
abundance: .
v_gene: TRBV6-8
j_gene: TRBJ2-1
CDR3aa: CASRGGRSPYNEQFF
CDR3nt: TGTGCCAGCAGGGGCGGGAGGTCTCCTTACAATGAGCAGTTCTTC

d_gene: TRBD2
abundance: .
v_gene: TRBV5-4
j_gene: TRBJ2-5
CDR3aa: CASSLRGGLETQYF
CDR3nt: TGTGCCAGCAGCTTGCGGGGGGGGCTAGAGACCCAGTACTTC

d_gene: TRBD1
abundance: .
v_gene: TRBV6-5
j_gene: TRBJ1-2
CDR3aa: CASSSTGGSYTF
CDR3nt: TGTGCCAGCAGTTCGACAGGGGGATCTTACACCTTC

d_gene: .
abundance: once
v_gene: TRBV9
j_gene: TRBJ2-2
CDR3aa: CASTPGVGTGELFF
CDR3nt: TGTGCCAGCACCCCCGGGGTGGGCACCGGGGAGCTGTTTTTT

d_gene: TRBD1
abundance: .
v_gene: TRBV6-5
j_gene: TRBJ1-2
CDR3aa: CASSAQGSYGYTF
CDR3nt: TGTGCCAGCAGTGCACAGGGGTCCTATGGCTACACCTTC

d_gene: .
abundance: .
v_gene: TRBV5-1
j_gene: TRBJ2-1
CDR3aa: CASSSRDMSNEQFF
CDR3nt: TGCGCCAGCAGCTCGAGGGACATGAGCAATGAGCAGTTCTTC

d_gene: .
abundance: .
v_gene: TRBV27
j_gene: TRBJ2-7
CDR3aa: CANPDRTTDEQYF
CDR3nt: TGTGCCAATCCAGATCGGACTACCGACGAGCAGTACTTC

d_gene: .
abundance: .
v_gene: TRBV5-1
j_gene: TRBJ1-1
CDR3aa: CASSLSTAGTEAFF
CDR3nt: TGCGCCAGCAGCTTGTCTACGGCGGGCACTGAAGCTTTCTTT

d_gene: TRBD2
abundance: .
v_gene: TRBV19
j_gene: TRBJ2-7
CDR3aa: CASRRTSGSRYEQYF
CDR3nt: TGTGCCAGTAGGAGGACTAGCGGGAGTCGCTACGAGCAGTACTTC

d_gene: TRBD2
abundance: .
v_gene: TRBV5-6
j_gene: TRBJ2-3
CDR3aa: CASSSGLALDTQYF
CDR3nt: TGTGCCAGCAGCTCTGGACTAGCCTTAGATACGCAGTATTTT

d_gene: .
abundance: .
v_gene: TRBV6-5
j_gene: TRBJ2-4
CDR3aa: CASSYSGRGIGIQYF
CDR3nt: TGTGCCAGCAGTTACTCGGGACGCGGGATTGGCATTCAGTACTTC